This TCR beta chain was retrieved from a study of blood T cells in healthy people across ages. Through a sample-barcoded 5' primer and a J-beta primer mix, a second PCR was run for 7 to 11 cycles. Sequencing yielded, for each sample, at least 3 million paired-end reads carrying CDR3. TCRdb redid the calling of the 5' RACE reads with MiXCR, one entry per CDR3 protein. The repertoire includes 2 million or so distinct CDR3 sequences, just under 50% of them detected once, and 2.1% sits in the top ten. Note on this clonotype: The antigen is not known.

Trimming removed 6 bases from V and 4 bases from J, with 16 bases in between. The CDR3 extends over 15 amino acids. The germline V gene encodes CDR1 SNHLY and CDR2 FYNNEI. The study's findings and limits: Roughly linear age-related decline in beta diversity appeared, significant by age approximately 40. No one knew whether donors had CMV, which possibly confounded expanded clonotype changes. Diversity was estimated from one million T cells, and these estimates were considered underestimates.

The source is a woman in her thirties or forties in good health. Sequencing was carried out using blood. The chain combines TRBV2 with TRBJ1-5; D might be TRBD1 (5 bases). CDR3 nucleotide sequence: TGTGCCAGCAGGGGAGGGAACTCAGGGAATCAGCCCCAGCATTTT. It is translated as CASRGGNSGNQPQHF.